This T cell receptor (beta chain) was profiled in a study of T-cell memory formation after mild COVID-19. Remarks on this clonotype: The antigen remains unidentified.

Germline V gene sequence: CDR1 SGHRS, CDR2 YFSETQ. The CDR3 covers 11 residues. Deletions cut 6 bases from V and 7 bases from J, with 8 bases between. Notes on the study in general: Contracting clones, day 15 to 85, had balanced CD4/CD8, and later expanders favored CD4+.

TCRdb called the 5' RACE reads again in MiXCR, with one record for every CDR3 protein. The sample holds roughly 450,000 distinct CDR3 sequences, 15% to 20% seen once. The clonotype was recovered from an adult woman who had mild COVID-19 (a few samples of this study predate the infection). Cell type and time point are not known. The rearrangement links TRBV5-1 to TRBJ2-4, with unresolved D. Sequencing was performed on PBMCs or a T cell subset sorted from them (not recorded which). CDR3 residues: CASKKGNIQYF. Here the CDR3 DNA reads TGCGCCAGCAAAAAAGGGAACATTCAGTACTTC.